Listed here are 31 T cell receptor beta chains from one sample, sequenced in a study of CD8+ T cells in alopecia areata (dated by TCRdb to between 2017 and 2018). What the time point label conveys for this sample: around 24 weeks on oral tofacitinib. The intended sense of this specimen's treatment or condition label: oral pan-JAK inhibitor, 5-10 mg twice daily. Library preparation employed the immunoSEQ multiplex PCR assay. RNA was extracted from all samples and reverse transcribed into cDNA as template for TCR sequencing. TCRdb obtained this table from immuneACCESS and retained in-frame rearrangements with V and J assigned. These tables miss some clones; where compared with another copy, unresolved V genes account for less than half of the shortfall, and the remainder is unexplained. The sample table holds approximately 190,000 clones, of which roughly 50% were seen once. The top ten constitute 5% to 6% of the sample.

This specimen consisted of CD4+ T cells sorted from blood, obtained at week 24, from a patient treated with tofacitinib. The receptor source for this set is a human donor with alopecia areata.

The gene calls are TRBV18 and TRBJ2-7, with D perhaps matching TRBD1 (6 bases). Germline CDR1 KGHSH, CDR2 LQKENI. The CDR3 is made up of 16 amino acids. V dropped 2 bases and J dropped 0 bases, with 14 bases sitting between them. The CDR3 DNA reads TGTGCCAGCTCACCAACCGGGACACCGAGCTCCTACGAGCAGTACTTC. Encoded protein: CASSPTGTPSSYEQYF.

This clone was observed a single time. The V and J genes are TRBV29-1 and TRBJ1-1; 7 bases are a match to TRBD1. The germline gives CDR1 SQVTM, CDR2 ANQGSEA. This CDR3 is 11 amino acids long. V lost 6 bases and J lost 4; bases outside the gene matches: 2. CDR3 sequence reads: CSVGTVTEAFF. In nucleotides, the CDR3 is TGCAGCGTCGGGACAGTCACTGAAGCTTTCTTT.

This chain links TRBV14 with TRBJ2-5; D not resolved. The ends were cut back, 4 bases at V and 5 bases at J, with 11 bases in the middle. In germline, CDR1 is SGHDN, CDR2 FVKESK. The CDR3 contains 13 residues. CDR3: CASSPRVRETQYF. CDR3 nucleotides: TGTGCCAGCAGCCCGCGTGTTCGGGAGACCCAGTACTTC.

This clone has at least ten counts. The chain employs TRBV28 and TRBJ1-1; 8 bases line up with TRBD1. The V segment lost 6 bases and the J segment 4 bases; nucleotides outside the gene matches: 7. The CDR3 extends over 14 amino acids. Per the germline V gene, CDR1 is MDHEN and CDR2 is SYDVKM. CDR3 region: CASSRQGLGTEAFF. CDR3 in DNA: TGTGCCAGCAGCAGACAGGGGCTGGGCACTGAAGCTTTCTTT.

The V gene is TRBV28, the J gene TRBJ2-3, with 7 bases identical to TRBD2. Germline CDR1 MDHEN, CDR2 SYDVKM. The CDR3 spans 15 residues. The junction had 4 bases not matched to a gene; V was cut back by 4 bases and J by 0 bases. In DNA form, the CDR3 reads TGTGCCAGCAGTTCGCCTAGCGGAAGCACAGATACGCAGTATTTT. Its translation: CASSSPSGSTDTQYF. The full variable domain, in which reference TRBV28 and TRBJ2-3 provide the parts outside the CDR3, is DVKVTQSSRYLVKRTGEKVFLECVQDMDHENMFWYRQDPGLGLRLIYFSYDVKMKEKGDIPEGYSVSREKKERFSLILESASTNQTSMYLCASSSPSGSTDTQYFGPGTRLTVL.

This clone was recorded once. V gene TRBV25-1 combines with J gene TRBJ2-7; possibly TRBD1 for D (5 bases). CDR1 and CDR2 (germline): MGHDK, SYGVNS. CDR3 size: 12 residues. Deletions cut 5 bases from V and 6 bases from J, with 11 bases between. The DNA for the CDR3 is TGTGCCAGCAGTTTTGTAGGGGTCGAGCAGTACTTC. Amino acids: CASSFVGVEQYF.

V usage is TRBV28 and J usage is TRBJ2-5; 9 bases fit TRBD2. Germline CDR1 reads MDHEN; CDR2 reads SYDVKM. The CDR3 has 14 amino acids. V lost 2 bases, J lost 2 bases, and 0 bases stayed unmatched. CDR3 DNA: TGTGCCAGCAGTTTAACTAGCGGGCAAGAGACCCAGTACTTC. This translates into CASSLTSGQETQYF. Filled out from reference TRBV28 and TRBJ2-5, the complete variable domain reads DVKVTQSSRYLVKRTGEKVFLECVQDMDHENMFWYRQDPGLGLRLIYFSYDVKMKEKGDIPEGYSVSREKKERFSLILESASTNQTSMYLCASSLTSGQETQYFGPGTRLLVL.

The V and J genes are TRBV29-1 and TRBJ2-6, with unresolved D. This CDR3 region has 16 residues. V lost 7 bases and J 0 bases, leaving 16 bases between the germline ends. CDR1 is SQVTM, CDR2 ANQGSEA, per germline. Written as DNA, the CDR3 is TGCAGCGCCCGGACGGACGAGCTCTCTGGGGCCAACGTCCTGACTTTC. It specifies CSARTDELSGANVLTF.

CDR3 protein: CASSSGGETQYF. In nucleotides, the CDR3 is TGTGCCAGCAGTTCTGGCGGCGAGACCCAGTACTTC. The chain combines TRBV27 with TRBJ2-5; no clear D gene. Germline CDR1 MNHEY, CDR2 SMNVEV (reference sequence). Trimming shortened V by 4 bases and J by 5 bases, and 8 bases separated the two germline ends. This CDR3 comprises 12 residues.

This clone was counted only a few times. Other DNA sequences in this specimen translate into the identical CDR3. This chain uses TRBV5-6 with TRBJ2-3; TRBD2 matches at 13 bases. The V gene end was trimmed by 3 bases and the J gene end by 8 bases; junction bases not matched to a gene: 3. The CDR3 is 14 amino acids. The germline gives CDR1 SGHDT, CDR2 YYEEEE. The CDR3, as DNA: TGTGCCAGCAGCTCGGGACTAGCGGGAACTACGCAGTATTTT. Protein product: CASSSGLAGTTQYF.

The chain links TRBV6-5 to TRBJ1-5; a possible D gene is TRBD1 (6 bases). V gave up 8 bases and J gave up 6 bases, with 17 bases separating them. The CDR3 sequence is 14 residues long. Germline V gene data show CDR1 as MNHEY and CDR2 as SVGAGI. The CDR3 DNA reads as TGTGCCAGCTCAAAGAGGGGGTTCGGTCAGCCCCAGCATTTT. Its translation is CASSKRGFGQPQHF.

This clone was seen only a few times. The rearrangement joins TRBV30 to TRBJ1-5; D uncertain. Germline V CDR1 and CDR2: GTSNPN, SVGIG (reference sequence). V lost 3 bases and J lost 9, with 15 bases in between. The CDR3 spans 13 residues. The CDR3 reads CAWSVEQFRPQHF. The CDR3 DNA reads TGTGCCTGGAGCGTAGAGCAGTTTCGGCCCCAGCATTTT.

V and J are TRBV7-2 and TRBJ1-4, with a tentative D call TRBD1 (6 bases). The germline V and J ends were trimmed by 2 bases and 17 bases, with 18 bases remaining between them. The CDR3 covers 13 residues. Per the germline V gene, CDR1 is SGHTA and CDR2 is FQGNSA. Here the CDR3 reads CASSLLIPGQLFF. In DNA, the CDR3 is TGTGCCAGCAGCTTACTTATTCCGGGACAATTATTTTTT.

Written as DNA, the CDR3 is TGTGCCAGCAGCCCGCGGACGGGAGGGGGCTTGGAGACCCAGTACTTC. It codes for CASSPRTGGGLETQYF. The chain carries TRBV7-2 and TRBJ2-5, with D perhaps matching TRBD2 (8 bases). This CDR3 contains 16 residues. Germline V gene data show CDR1 as SGHTA and CDR2 as FQGNSA. V was cut by 5 bases and J by 5 bases, with 21 bases left in between.

This clone was counted only a few times. The chain's CDR3 is CAISAELAGDRVTQYF. CDR3 nucleotide sequence: TGTGCCATCAGTGCGGAACTAGCGGGAGACCGGGTGACCCAGTACTTC. The chain employs TRBV10-3 and TRBJ2-5; 11 nucleotides agree with TRBD2. The CDR3 length is 16 residues. Germline lookup yields CDR1 ENHRY and CDR2 SYGVKD. V shed 4 bases and J 7 bases; nucleotides not matched to a gene: 11.

The chain couples TRBV27 to TRBJ2-7, with D perhaps matching TRBD1 (5 bases). The germline V gene has CDR1 MNHEY and CDR2 SMNVEV (reference sequence). V was cut by 8 bases and J by 0 bases, with 17 bases left in between. The CDR3 has 15 residues. CDR3 DNA sequence: TGTGCCAGCCGTACCCCTGGTACAGGCTCCTACGAGCAGTACTTC. Translation: CASRTPGTGSYEQYF.

This clone was seen just once. V gene TRBV29-1 combines with J gene TRBJ1-2, with TRBD1 identical over 10 bases. CDR1 and CDR2 (germline): SQVTM, ANQGSEA. Unmatched junction bases numbered 6, after V lost 2 bases and J lost 6 bases. The CDR3 runs to 14 residues. CDR3 region: CSVERGTGVNGYTF. The CDR3 DNA follows: TGCAGCGTTGAAAGGGGGACAGGGGTCAATGGCTACACCTTC.

The J gene is TRBJ2-5, the V gene TRBV12-5; the D gene is possibly TRBD1 (7 bases). The germline V and J ends were trimmed by 1 base and 4 bases, with 16 bases remaining between them. The CDR3 extends over 16 amino acids. Per the germline V gene, CDR1 is LGHNT and CDR2 is FRNRAP. CDR3 in amino acids: CASGLGQGMGGETQYF. In DNA, the CDR3 is TGTGCTAGTGGTTTGGGACAGGGAATGGGAGGAGAGACCCAGTACTTC.

The genes are TRBV2 and TRBJ1-6, with TRBD1 as a possible D gene (6 bases). The germline V and J ends were trimmed by 4 bases and 8 bases, with 15 bases remaining between them. This CDR3 is built from 15 residues. The germline V gene has CDR1 SNHLY and CDR2 FYNNEI. The CDR3 DNA reads as TGTGCCAGCAGTGTTGAAGGGCAGGGGTATTCACCCCTCCACTTT. Protein sequence: CASSVEGQGYSPLHF.

The J gene is TRBJ1-6, the V gene TRBV25-1; D is unresolved. Trimming took 7 bases from V and 9 from J, leaving 19 bases between them. Germline CDR1 MGHDK, CDR2 SYGVNS. The CDR3 spans 15 residues. The CDR3 sequence: CASKPGGREGSPLHF. The DNA for the CDR3 is TGTGCCAGCAAGCCAGGCGGAAGGGAGGGTTCACCCCTCCACTTT.

This clone has more than one count but fewer than ten. The chain combines TRBV28 with TRBJ2-1; the match to TRBD2 covers 7 bases. Germline CDR1 reads MDHEN; CDR2 reads SYDVKM. The CDR3 totals 12 residues. The trim removed 10 bases at V and 6 bases at J, leaving 6 bases unmatched. The chain's CDR3 is CATGGGANEQFF. DNA of the CDR3: TGTGCCACGGGGGGAGGGGCCAATGAGCAGTTCTTC.

This chain uses TRBV10-3 with TRBJ1-1; D gene unclear. The germline CDR1 and CDR2 sequences are ENHRY and SYGVKD. The length of the CDR3 is 13 residues. The germline V and J ends were trimmed by 5 bases and 5 bases, with 12 bases remaining between them. The CDR3 protein is CAISYTPGTEAFF. The CDR3 DNA reads as TGTGCCATCAGTTATACTCCGGGGACTGAAGCTTTCTTT.

V gene TRBV29-1 combines with J gene TRBJ1-1; tentative D call: TRBD1 (5 bases). Trimming cost V 2 bases and J 3 bases, with 19 bases left between them. The CDR3 loop spans 16 amino acids. CDR1 and CDR2 from the germline V gene are SQVTM and ANQGSEA. This CDR3 is CSVESPWGGIYTEAFF. The CDR3 coding sequence is TGCAGCGTTGAATCTCCCTGGGGCGGGATTTACACTGAAGCTTTCTTT.

V gene TRBV5-4 combines with J gene TRBJ2-5, with D possibly being TRBD2 (6 bases). The CDR3 consists of 14 residues. The germline CDR1 and CDR2 sequences are SGHNT and YYREEE (reference sequence). Between the trimmed V and J ends, which lost 4 bases and 4 bases, there was a span of 14 bases. CDR3 protein: CASSLPGLLETQYF. The CDR3 nucleotides are TGTGCCAGCAGCCTGCCGGGACTCCTAGAGACCCAGTACTTC. Full variable domain (outside the CDR3, taken from reference TRBV5-4 and TRBJ2-5): ETGVTQSPTHLIKTRGQQVTLRCSSQSGHNTVSWYQQALGQGPQFIFQYYREEENGRGNFPPRFSGLQFPNYSSELNVNALELDDSALYLCASSLPGLLETQYFGPGTRLLVL.

This clone was observed once. The chain uses TRBV19 and TRBJ1-1; a possible D gene is TRBD1 (6 bases). Trimming stripped 4 bases from V and 4 bases from J, with 19 bases between. Germline CDR1 is LNHDA and CDR2 is SQIVND (reference sequence). This CDR3 has 16 amino acids. In DNA, the CDR3 is TGTGCCAGTAGTACTCGACAGGTGCTGGGCGGCACTGAAGCTTTCTTT. Residues: CASSTRQVLGGTEAFF.

As for this clone: Other DNA sequences within the sample encode an identical CDR3. The rearrangement uses TRBV28 and TRBJ2-7; D remains ambiguous. Trimming took off 5 bases at V and 2 bases at J, with 4 bases between the two ends. Germline V gene lookup returns CDR1 MDHEN and CDR2 SYDVKM. The CDR3 consists of 11 residues. CDR3 sequence reads: CASSPAYEQYF. The DNA for the CDR3 is TGTGCCAGCAGTCCAGCCTACGAGCAGTACTTC.

The CDR3 nucleotides read TGTGCCAGTAGTATCGTTCGGTACAATGAGCAGTTCTTC. Its protein product is CASSIVRYNEQFF. V is TRBV19 and J is TRBJ2-1, with no clear D. The CDR3 length is 13 residues. V lost 3 bases, J lost 4 bases, and 7 bases lay in between. In germline, CDR1 is LNHDA, CDR2 SQIVND (reference sequence). The variable domain in full, completed from reference TRBV19 and TRBJ2-1, reads DGGITQSPKYLFRKEGQNVTLSCEQNLNHDAMYWYRQDPGQGLRLIYYSQIVNDFQKGDIAEGYSVSREKKESFPLTVTSAQKNPTAFYLCASSIVRYNEQFFGPGTRLTVL.

This clone came up a few times. The chain recombines TRBV5-1 with TRBJ2-4; D gene ambiguous. V lost 6 bases, J lost 2 bases, and 6 bases lay in between. The CDR3 extends over 12 amino acids. CDR1 and CDR2 from the germline V gene are SGHRS and YFSETQ. DNA of the CDR3: TGCGCCAGCAAGTCTTCCAAAAACATTCAGTACTTC. Translating it yields CASKSSKNIQYF.

This rearrangement joins TRBV2 to TRBJ2-7, with D perhaps given as TRBD1 or TRBD2 (5 bases each). CDR1 is SNHLY and CDR2 is FYNNEI in the germline V gene. V lost 8 bases, J lost 6 bases, and 20 bases lay in between. The CDR3 runs to 14 residues. The CDR3 DNA sequence: TGTGCCAGCGGGACCCTCGTGACAGACTCCGAGCAGTACTTC. It yields the protein CASGTLVTDSEQYF.

The chain has TRBV29-1 and TRBJ2-5; 12 bases line up with TRBD2. From germline, CDR1 is SQVTM and CDR2 ANQGSEA. With V trimmed by 4 bases and J by 5 bases, 2 bases remained unmatched. The CDR3 runs to 13 residues. The CDR3, as DNA: TGCAGCGTTGCGACTAGCGGGGGTGAGACCCAGTACTTC. It is translated as CSVATSGGETQYF.

This chain connects TRBV29-1 to TRBJ1-4; D is undetermined. Germline V lookup: CDR1 SQVTM, CDR2 ANQGSEA. This CDR3 has 14 amino acids. V lost 0 bases to trimming and J lost 5 bases, with 10 bases between them. The CDR3 nucleotides are TGCAGCGTTGAAGAATCAGCCGAGAATGAAAAACTGTTTTTT. Protein: CSVEESAENEKLFF.